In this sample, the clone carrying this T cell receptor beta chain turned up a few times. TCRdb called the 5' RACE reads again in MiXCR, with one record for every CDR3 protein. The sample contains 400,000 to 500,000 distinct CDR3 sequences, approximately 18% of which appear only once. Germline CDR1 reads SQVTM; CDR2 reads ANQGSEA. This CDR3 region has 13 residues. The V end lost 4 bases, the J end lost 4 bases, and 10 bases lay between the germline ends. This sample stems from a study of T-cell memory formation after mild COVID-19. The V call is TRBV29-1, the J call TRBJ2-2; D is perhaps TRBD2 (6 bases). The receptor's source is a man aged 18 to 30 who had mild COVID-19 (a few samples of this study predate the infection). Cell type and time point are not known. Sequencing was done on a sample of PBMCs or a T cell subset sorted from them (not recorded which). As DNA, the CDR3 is TGCAGCGTTGGTACCGGGAGCACCGGGGAGCTGTTTTTT. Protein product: CSVGTGSTGELFF.